The clone carrying this T cell receptor beta chain appeared a few times. Its antigen is currently unknown. The investigators reverse transcribed all of the isolated RNA, so they sequenced expressed TCRB transcripts. The protocol was immunoSEQ multiplex PCR, while the TCRdb copy is restricted to in-frame clones and leaves out a portion. The data contain some 290,000 clones, 14% of them singletons. The data were obtained in a study of beta chain features in type 1 diabetes. Whole-study findings and limits: Reduced insertions and increased deletions marked VDJ junctions in type 1 diabetes patients. A cDNA-based sequencing approach could over-represent cells with high TCR expression. Possible PCR preference for shorter templates applied equally to patients and controls. Within each of all four CD4+ subsets, Type 1 diabetes patients had TCRB CDR3s that were moderately but significantly shorter.

The CDR3 consists of 19 residues. CDR1 and CDR2 from the germline V gene are SGDLS and YYNGEE. Trimming took 0 bases from V and 1 from J; bases not matched to a gene: 6. This rearrangement joins TRBV9 to TRBJ2-1, with TRBD2 identical over 14 bases. Material for sequencing was naive CD4+ T cells from blood. This TCR was sampled from a young man with type 1 diabetes. CDR3 in amino acids: CASSVALGLAGGSYNEQFF. The CDR3 DNA is TGTGCCAGCAGCGTAGCCCTTGGACTAGCGGGAGGTTCCTACAATGAGCAGTTCTTC.